Shown below are 5 T cell receptor beta chains from a single sample sequenced in a study of blood T cell repertoires in COVID-19. Sequenced by immunoSEQ multiplex PCR; TCRdb stores in-frame clones only, minus some. This table has approximately 430,000 clones, 70% to 90% appearing once. Sequencing input: peripheral blood. These TCRs come from a woman aged 25 to 39 with active or convalescent COVID-19.

Concerning this clone itself: The junction differs from germline at one of its ends, possibly a read error. This sequence joins TRBV4-1 and TRBJ1-1; D is unresolved. There are 15 residues in the CDR3. The germline CDR1 and CDR2 sequences are MGHRA and YSYEKL. CDR3 loop: CASSQGRLAVTEAFF. CDR3 coding DNA: TGCGCCAGCAGTCAAGGGAGGTTAGCCGTCACTGAAGCTTTCTTT.

The chain has TRBV3-1 (or the pseudogene TRBV3-2) and TRBJ1-1; D gene ambiguous. With 2 bases removed from V and 3 bases from J, the gap between germline ends came to 4 bases. The CDR3 spans 12 residues. The germline gives CDR1 LGHDT, CDR2 YNNKEL (reference sequence). This chain's CDR3 is CASSQPDTEAFF. CDR3 nucleotide sequence: TGTGCCAGCAGCCAACCCGACACTGAAGCTTTCTTT.

This clone occurred once. V and J are TRBV19 and TRBJ1-4; D not certain. The CDR3 runs to 13 residues. Per the germline V gene, CDR1 is LNHDA and CDR2 is SQIVND (reference sequence). The V end was cut by 9 bases, the J end by 0 bases, with 8 bases between. CDR3 in amino acids: CASRRTTNEKLFF. The DNA of the CDR3 is TGTGCCAGCCGCAGGACAACTAATGAAAAACTGTTTTTT.

J is TRBJ2-7 and V is TRBV15, with 14 bases fitting TRBD2. This CDR3 has 15 amino acids. V lost 4 bases and J lost 7; bases outside the gene matches: 6. CDR1 LNHNV and CDR2 YYDKDF come from the germline V gene (reference sequence). In DNA, the CDR3 is TGTGCCACCAGCACTTCGGGACTAGCGGGGGTAGAGCAGTACTTC. It codes for CATSTSGLAGVEQYF.

The rearrangement uses TRBV18 and TRBJ2-7; D gene uncertain. There are 12 residues in the CDR3. CDR1 and CDR2 from the germline V gene are KGHSH and LQKENI. V was clipped by 2 bases and J by 7 bases, with 9 bases between them. Here the CDR3 reads CASSPDMQEQYF. In DNA form, the CDR3 reads TGTGCCAGCTCACCAGATATGCAGGAGCAGTACTTC.